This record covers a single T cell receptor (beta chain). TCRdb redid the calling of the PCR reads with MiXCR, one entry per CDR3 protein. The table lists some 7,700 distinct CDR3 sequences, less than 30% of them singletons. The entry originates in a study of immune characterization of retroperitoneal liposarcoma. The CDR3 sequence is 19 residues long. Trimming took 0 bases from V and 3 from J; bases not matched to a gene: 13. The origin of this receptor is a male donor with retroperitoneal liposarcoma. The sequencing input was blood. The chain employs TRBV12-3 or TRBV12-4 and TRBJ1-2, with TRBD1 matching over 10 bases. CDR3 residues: CASSLAPKTGGEFYYGYTF. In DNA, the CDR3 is TGTGCCAGCAGTTTAGCGCCAAAGACAGGGGGCGAATTTTACTATGGCTACACCTTC.